This passage covers 14 T cell receptor beta chains from one sample sequenced in a study of blood T cell repertoires in COVID-19. The protocol was immunoSEQ multiplex PCR, while the TCRdb copy is restricted to in-frame clones and leaves out a portion. Of about 120,000 clones detected, more than 75% appear once; the ten largest clones hold roughly 2.1%. Sequencing used peripheral blood. The receptors shown here come from a woman aged 50 to 65 with acute or convalescent COVID-19.

V is TRBV19 and J is TRBJ2-2, with 9 bases lining up with TRBD2. This CDR3 has 18 amino acids. The germline gives CDR1 LNHDA, CDR2 SQIVND (reference sequence). Losses at the gene ends were 1 base for V and 0 bases for J; bases not matched to a gene: 6. CDR3 amino acids: CASSIVPAGGTNTGELFF. Written as DNA, the CDR3 is TGTGCCAGTAGTATAGTTCCAGCGGGGGGCACGAACACCGGGGAGCTGTTTTTT.

This chain uses TRBV9 with TRBJ2-1; possible D gene TRBD1, 5 bases. The CDR3 covers 15 residues. Germline CDR1 is SGDLS and CDR2 is YYNGEE. V lost 3 bases to trimming and J lost 0 bases, with 10 bases between them. This CDR3 reads CASSEGPLSYNEQFF. In DNA, the CDR3 is TGTGCCAGCAGCGAGGGGCCCCTCTCCTACAATGAGCAGTTCTTC.

The chain uses TRBV10-1 and TRBJ2-5, with D perhaps matching TRBD1 (5 bases). Trimming pared 6 bases from V and 5 bases from J, leaving 16 bases between. The CDR3 length is 14 residues. Per germline, CDR1 WNHNN and CDR2 SYGVQD (reference sequence). The CDR3 spells CASSRRVIGETQYF. In DNA form, the CDR3 reads TGCGCCAGCAGCCGCAGGGTCATCGGGGAGACCCAGTACTTC.

This chain joins TRBV20-1 and TRBJ2-5; 9 bases align to TRBD2. Germline trimming cut 3 bases from V and 5 bases from J; bases unmatched to any gene: 13. CDR1 and CDR2 from the germline V gene are DFQATT and SNEGSKA (reference sequence). The CDR3 is 16 amino acids. The CDR3 DNA reads TGCAGTGCTAGTCTGGACCCGGCTAGCGGGGTTGAGACCCAGTACTTC. This encodes CSASLDPASGVETQYF.

The J gene is TRBJ1-2, the V gene TRBV12-3 or TRBV12-4; 8 positions agree with TRBD1. The CDR3 length is 13 residues. V lost 3 bases to trimming and J lost 7 bases; unmatched junction nucleotides: 4. Here the CDR3 DNA reads TGTGCCAGCAGTTTTCAGGGGGCGCTTGGCTACACCTTC. Encoded protein: CASSFQGALGYTF.

The sample holds one count of this clone. The rearrangement joins TRBV11-3 to TRBJ1-2; D perhaps matches TRBD1 (5 bases). The CDR3 has 17 amino acids. V was pared by 4 bases and J by 4 bases, with 22 bases between. CDR1 SGHNT and CDR2 YENEEA come from the germline V gene. The CDR3 region is CASSSYTAGGRGYGYTF. Here the CDR3 DNA reads TGTGCCAGCAGCTCCTATACCGCCGGGGGAAGGGGCTATGGCTACACCTTC.

The count of this clone is one. V gene TRBV7-2 combines with J gene TRBJ2-7; the D gene is possibly TRBD2 (5 bases). Trimming left V 1 base short and J 2 bases short, with 12 bases between. The CDR3 covers 15 residues. From germline, CDR1 is SGHTA and CDR2 FQGNSA. CDR3 sequence (DNA): TGTGCCAGCAGCTTAGGAGCGGTGGTAGCCTACGAGCAGTACTTC. This encodes CASSLGAVVAYEQYF.

This rearrangement joins TRBV5-1 to TRBJ1-5; the D gene is possibly TRBD1 (6 bases). CDR1 is SGHRS and CDR2 is YFSETQ in the germline V gene. V was cut by 2 bases and J by 0 bases, with 9 bases left in between. The CDR3 runs 15 residues. This CDR3 reads CASSLTGFSNQPQHF. The CDR3 nucleotides are TGCGCCAGCAGCTTAACAGGGTTTAGCAATCAGCCCCAGCATTTT. Together with reference TRBV5-1 and TRBJ1-5, the CDR3 gives the full variable domain: KAGVTQTPRYLIKTRGQQVTLSCSPISGHRSVSWYQQTPGQGLQFLFEYFSETQRNKGNFPGRFSGRQFSNSRSEMNVSTLELGDSALYLCASSLTGFSNQPQHFGDGTRLSIL.

The chain couples TRBV7-3 to TRBJ2-1; no clear D. V was cut by 9 bases and J by 3 bases, with 6 bases left in between. Germline assignment: CDR1 SGHTA and CDR2 FQGTGA. The CDR3 loop spans 11 amino acids. CDR3 sequence: CASGDYNEQFF. The DNA of the CDR3 is TGTGCCAGTGGAGACTACAATGAGCAGTTCTTC.

V gene TRBV5-1 combines with J gene TRBJ2-7, with TRBD2 matching 9 bases. With 4 bases clipped from V and 4 bases from J, the junction kept 6 bases outside the gene matches. This CDR3 comprises 14 residues. Looked up from germline, CDR1 is SGHRS and CDR2 is YFSETQ. The CDR3 DNA follows: TGCGCCAGCAGCCAGGGACTAGCCGGATACGAGCAGTACTTC. It is translated as CASSQGLAGYEQYF.

The chain recombines TRBV15 with TRBJ1-6; D is unclear. The CDR3 is 15 amino acids. The germline V gene encodes CDR1 LNHNV and CDR2 YYDKDF (reference sequence). Trimming removed 0 bases at V and 1 base at J, with 4 bases between. For the CDR3, the DNA is TGTGCCACCAGCAGAGACCGGTCCTATAATTCACCCCTCCACTTT. Residues: CATSRDRSYNSPLHF. Full variable domain (missing parts from reference TRBV15 and TRBJ1-6): DAMVIQNPRYQVTQFGKPVTLSCSQTLNHNVMYWYQQKSSQAPKLLFHYYDKDFNNEADTPDNFQSRRPNTSFCFLDIRSPGLGDTAMYLCATSRDRSYNSPLHFGNGTRLTVT.

This chain connects TRBV7-9 to TRBJ2-2, with 13 nucleotides matching TRBD2. Germline V gene sequence: CDR1 SEHNR, CDR2 FQNEAQ (reference sequence). Trimming cost V 5 bases and J 7 bases; bases outside gene matches: 7. The CDR3 is 16 residues long. CDR3 DNA sequence: TGTGCCAGCAGCGAACTAGCGGGAGGGCGGAGCGGGGAGCTGTTTTTT. Its translation: CASSELAGGRSGELFF.

The chain combines TRBV27 with TRBJ2-3; tentatively, D is TRBD2 (6 bases). This CDR3 comprises 16 residues. Trimming shortened V by 2 bases and J by 1 base, and 13 bases separated the two germline ends. Per the germline V gene, CDR1 is MNHEY and CDR2 is SMNVEV (reference sequence). The CDR3, as DNA: TGTGCCAGCAGTTTAGACGGGGGAAAGGGCACAGATACGCAGTATTTT. It codes for CASSLDGGKGTDTQYF.

The chain couples TRBV6-5 to TRBJ2-7; 7 bases line up with TRBD1. Germline-derived CDR1 and CDR2 are MNHEY and SVGAGI. This CDR3 spans 13 amino acids. The junction had 9 bases not matched to a gene; V was cut back by 7 bases and J by 6 bases. DNA for the CDR3: TGTGCCAGCAAAACTACAGGGGTGGGCGAGCAGTACTTC. Protein product: CASKTTGVGEQYF.